A single sample is the source of the 22 T cell receptor beta chains below, sequenced in a study of cytomegalovirus exposure and HLA in healthy donors. Clones were read by immunoSEQ multiplex PCR, and TCRdb kept only the in-frame ones, dropping some. Of 120,000 to 150,000 clones detected, about 87% appear once; the ten largest clones hold less than 5.5%. Source material: PBMCs. All receptors derive from a young man in good health and CMV-seropositive.

The gene calls are TRBV14 and TRBJ1-4; 8 bases line up with TRBD1. Trimming cost V 4 bases and J 5 bases; bases outside gene matches: 3. The CDR3 sequence is 14 residues long. The germline V gene has CDR1 SGHDN and CDR2 FVKESK. This CDR3 reads CASSRQGLNEKLFF. Written as DNA, the CDR3 is TGTGCCAGCAGCCGACAGGGGCTCAATGAAAAACTGTTTTTT.

This chain's CDR3 is CASSLGGATIYF. Here the CDR3 DNA reads TGTGCCAGCAGCTTAGGGGGGGCCACCATATATTTT. The chain recombines TRBV13 with TRBJ1-3; possibly TRBD1 for D (6 bases). The V end lost 0 bases, the J end lost 9 bases, and 6 bases lay between the germline ends. Germline loops: CDR1 PRHDT, CDR2 FYEKMQ (reference sequence). The CDR3 runs 12 residues.

The V call is TRBV19, the J call TRBJ2-6, with D possibly being TRBD1 (5 bases). The CDR3 runs 15 residues. Trimming took off 3 bases at V and 3 bases at J, with 9 bases between the two ends. CDR1 is LNHDA and CDR2 is SQIVND in the germline V gene (reference sequence). In nucleotides, the CDR3 is TGTGCCAGTAGTATTTCGACAGTTGGGGCCAACGTCCTGACTTTC. Translated, it gives CASSISTVGANVLTF.

This clone was observed a single time. CDR3 loop: CASSLQGRNTEAFF. CDR3 DNA sequence: TGTGCCAGCAGTTTACAGGGGCGAAACACTGAAGCTTTCTTT. The rearrangement links TRBV27 to TRBJ1-1; TRBD1 is a possible D gene (6 bases). The CDR3 has 14 amino acids. V lost 2 bases and J 2 bases, leaving 9 bases between the germline ends. The germline gives CDR1 MNHEY, CDR2 SMNVEV (reference sequence).

The gene calls are TRBV5-1 and TRBJ2-1; D not certain. The V gene's germline CDR1 is SGHRS and CDR2 YFSETQ. The CDR3 has 14 residues. Trimming removed 5 bases at V and 3 bases at J, with 12 bases between. CDR3 in amino acids: CASRLTGLYNEQFF. For the CDR3, the DNA is TGCGCCAGCAGGCTGACGGGTCTCTACAATGAGCAGTTCTTC.

In its sample, this clone was seen once. Written as DNA, the CDR3 is TGCAGCGTTGGTGAAGCGGATGAGCAGTTCTTC. This translates into CSVGEADEQFF. The chain uses TRBV29-1 and TRBJ2-1, with D tentatively TRBD2 (5 bases). Germline V CDR1 and CDR2: SQVTM, ANQGSEA. CDR3 length equals 11 residues. Between the trimmed V and J ends, which lost 4 bases and 8 bases, there was a span of 9 bases.

This chain uses TRBV18 with TRBJ2-5; D may be TRBD1 (6 bases). The CDR3 covers 14 residues. Germline CDR1 and CDR2: KGHSH and LQKENI. V shed 1 base and J shed 4 bases, with 10 bases lying between them. In DNA form, the CDR3 reads TGTGCCAGCTCACCACAACAGGGCGGAGAGACCCAGTACTTC. Translation: CASSPQQGGETQYF.

This chain connects TRBV5-1 to TRBJ1-1, with 8 nucleotides matching TRBD1. Per germline, CDR1 SGHRS and CDR2 YFSETQ. The CDR3 loop spans 15 amino acids. Trimming cost V 4 bases and J 5 bases; bases outside gene matches: 10. The CDR3 loop is CASSPGQGAVTEAFF. CDR3 in DNA: TGCGCCAGCAGCCCCGGACAGGGAGCGGTGACTGAAGCTTTCTTT.

This rearrangement joins TRBV11-2 to TRBJ1-3; D may be TRBD1 (6 bases). The CDR3 runs to 15 residues. V lost 5 bases and J lost 4, with 15 bases in between. CDR1 and CDR2 (germline): SGHAT, FQNNGV. In DNA, the CDR3 is TGTGCCAGCAGCCCCACCGGGGGGCGCGGAAACACCATATATTTT. Protein product: CASSPTGGRGNTIYF.

This rearrangement joins TRBV18 to TRBJ2-7; 8 positions match TRBD1. With 6 bases clipped from V and 4 bases from J, the junction kept 17 bases outside the gene matches. The germline gives CDR1 KGHSH, CDR2 LQKENI. The CDR3 is 17 residues long. CDR3 protein: CASSQDREVYGVYEQYF. DNA of the CDR3: TGTGCCAGCTCGCAGGACAGGGAGGTTTACGGGGTTTACGAGCAGTACTTC. Drawing the rest from reference TRBV18 and TRBJ2-7, the complete variable domain is NAGVMQNPRHLVRRRGQEARLRCSPMKGHSHVYWYRQLPEEGLKFMVYLQKENIIDESGMPKERFSAEFPKEGPSILRIQQVVRGDSAAYFCASSQDREVYGVYEQYFGPGTRLTVT.

The table lists this clone with a few counts. The chain links TRBV12-5 to TRBJ1-3; perhaps TRBD1 as D (5 bases). V was shortened by 8 bases and J by 4 bases, with 15 bases between the two germline ends. The CDR3 is made up of 14 amino acids. CDR1 and CDR2 from the germline V gene are LGHNT and FRNRAP. The CDR3 loop reads CASTSGWRGNTIYF. In nucleotides, the CDR3 is TGTGCTAGTACCTCAGGGTGGCGCGGAAACACCATATATTTT.

The CDR3 DNA reads TGTGCCAGCTCCGTCGGGACAGTCTATGGCTACACCTTC. This gives the protein CASSVGTVYGYTF. V gene TRBV6-1 combines with J gene TRBJ1-2; the match to TRBD1 covers 7 bases. The CDR3 length is 13 residues. In germline, CDR1 is MNHNS, CDR2 SASEGT. The J segment lost 4 bases and the V segment lost 8 bases, leaving 7 bases of the junction unmatched.

The rearrangement links TRBV10-3 to TRBJ2-1; D remains unclear. The germline gives CDR1 ENHRY, CDR2 SYGVKD. The CDR3 loop spans 15 amino acids. V was trimmed by 6 bases and J by 6 bases, leaving 18 bases between them. The CDR3 reads CAISHQESGFNEQFF. The CDR3 coding sequence is TGTGCCATCAGCCACCAGGAAAGTGGGTTCAATGAGCAGTTCTTC.

The chain employs TRBV30 and TRBJ2-7; weak D call: TRBD2 (6 bases). V was clipped by 0 bases and J by 0 bases, with 9 bases between them. This CDR3 contains 14 residues. Germline-derived CDR1 and CDR2 are GTSNPN and SVGIG (reference sequence). CDR3 loop: CAWSVGGVSYEQYF. The CDR3 region has the DNA TGTGCCTGGAGTGTGGGGGGTGTCTCCTACGAGCAGTACTTC. Supplemented by reference TRBV30 and TRBJ2-7, the full variable domain reads SQTIHQWPATLVQPVGSPLSLECTVEGTSNPNLYWYRQAAGRGLQLLFYSVGIGQISSEVPQNLSASRPQDRQFILSSKKLLLSDSGFYLCAWSVGGVSYEQYFGPGTRLTVT.

The chain uses TRBV27 and TRBJ2-7, with TRBD1 matching 8 bases. With V trimmed by 7 bases and J by 5 bases, 10 bases remained unmatched. CDR1 and CDR2 from the germline V gene are MNHEY and SMNVEV (reference sequence). The CDR3 consists of 14 residues. This CDR3 reads CASNPRQGFDEQYF. The DNA of the CDR3 is TGTGCCAGCAATCCTAGACAGGGGTTCGACGAGCAGTACTTC.

The chain joins TRBV4-1 to TRBJ2-7; 7 bases match TRBD1. Germline lookup yields CDR1 MGHRA and CDR2 YSYEKL. The CDR3 is 15 residues long. V gave up 4 bases and J gave up 0 bases; unmatched junction bases: 6. The CDR3: CASSRPGTASYEQYF. In DNA, the CDR3 is TGCGCCAGCAGCCGGCCCGGGACAGCCTCCTACGAGCAGTACTTC.

In this sample, this clone turned up a few times. The V and J genes are TRBV7-9 and TRBJ1-2, with D unresolved. The germline V and J ends were trimmed by 4 bases and 3 bases, with 12 bases remaining between them. Germline V CDR1 and CDR2: SEHNR, FQNEAQ (reference sequence). This CDR3 contains 14 residues. In DNA form, the CDR3 reads TGTGCCAGCAGCTGGGAGAGGGCTCACTATGGCTACACCTTC. Translating gives CASSWERAHYGYTF.

The J gene is TRBJ2-7, the V gene TRBV6-5; D is unresolved. The CDR3 runs to 13 residues. Trimming stripped 6 bases from V and 6 bases from J, with 15 bases between. The V gene's germline CDR1 is MNHEY and CDR2 SVGAGI. CDR3 loop: CASSPRKIAEQYF. CDR3 in DNA: TGTGCCAGCAGCCCGCGAAAGATCGCCGAGCAGTACTTC.

V gene TRBV6-6 combines with J gene TRBJ2-7; 7 positions match TRBD1. CDR3 size: 16 residues. Germline CDR1 is MNHNY and CDR2 is SVGAGI (reference sequence). J lost 2 bases, V lost 4 bases, and 11 bases had no gene match. CDR3 nucleotide sequence: TGTGCCAGCAGTTCCATTTTACAGGGGACCACCTACGAGCAGTACTTC. Its protein is CASSSILQGTTYEQYF.

This chain connects TRBV6-5 to TRBJ2-7, with 9 bases that match TRBD2. V lost 4 bases to trimming and J lost 6 bases; unmatched junction nucleotides: 10. CDR1 is MNHEY and CDR2 is SVGAGI in the germline V gene. CDR3 length equals 15 residues. CDR3 in amino acids: CASSSGAGGKGEQYF. Here the CDR3 DNA reads TGTGCCAGCAGTTCCGGAGCGGGAGGTAAAGGCGAGCAGTACTTC.

The chain combines TRBV5-4 with TRBJ2-5; 13 positions agree with TRBD2. The V and J ends lost 2 bases and 5 bases, in that order; junction bases with no gene match: 6. The CDR3 runs to 16 residues. Germline V CDR1 and CDR2: SGHNT, YYREEE (reference sequence). The CDR3 bases are TGTGCCAGCAGCTTACGGACTAGCGGGAGTTTCGAGACCCAGTACTTC. Translation: CASSLRTSGSFETQYF.

This chain links TRBV4-1 with TRBJ1-1; TRBD1 matches 10 bases. CDR1 MGHRA and CDR2 YSYEKL come from the germline V gene. J was trimmed by 2 bases and V by 1 base; bases with no gene match: 1. This CDR3 is built from 15 residues. CDR3 amino acids: CASSQGQGANTEAFF. As DNA, the CDR3 is TGCGCCAGCAGCCAAGGACAGGGGGCAAACACTGAAGCTTTCTTT.